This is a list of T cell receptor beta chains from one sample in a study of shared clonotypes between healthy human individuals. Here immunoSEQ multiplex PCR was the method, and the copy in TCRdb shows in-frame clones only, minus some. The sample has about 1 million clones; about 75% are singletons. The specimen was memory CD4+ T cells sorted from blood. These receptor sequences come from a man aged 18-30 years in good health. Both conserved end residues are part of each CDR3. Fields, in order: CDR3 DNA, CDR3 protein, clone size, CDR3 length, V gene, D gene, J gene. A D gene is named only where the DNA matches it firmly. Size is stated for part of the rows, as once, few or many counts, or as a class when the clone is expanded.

TGTGCCAGCTCACCCGGGCAGGGGGTCCAAGAGACCCAGTACTTC | CASSPGQGVQETQYF | . | 15 | TRBV18 | TRBD1 | TRBJ2-5
TGTGCCAGCAGTGGCCGACAGTCGAATGCCGGGGAGCTGTTTTTT | CASSGRQSNAGELFF | . | 15 | TRBV6-1 | . | TRBJ2-2
TGTGCCAGTAGTACCGCAGGGGGGGCCACTGAAGCTTTCTTT | CASSTAGGATEAFF | few | 14 | TRBV19 | TRBD1 | TRBJ1-1
TGTGCCAGCACCAGAGCGGGAAACACCATATATTTT | CASTRAGNTIYF | . | 12 | TRBV7-9 | . | TRBJ1-3
TGCGCCAGCAGCTTTGACCCTCAGAACACTGAAGCTTTCTTT | CASSFDPQNTEAFF | . | 14 | TRBV5-1 | . | TRBJ1-1
TGTGCCAGCAGCGGACTTCAAGGCTATAATTCACCCCTCCACTTT | CASSGLQGYNSPLHF | . | 15 | TRBV28 | . | TRBJ1-6
TGCGCCAGCAGCTTGGGGACTAGTTTGGAGACCCAGTACTTC | CASSLGTSLETQYF | . | 14 | TRBV5-1 | TRBD2 | TRBJ2-5
TGTGCCAGCAGTTTATGGGAGCAGGAGACCCAGTACTTC | CASSLWEQETQYF | . | 13 | TRBV6-1 | . | TRBJ2-5
TGTGCCTGGAGCACCTCATACTACGAGCAGTACTTC | CAWSTSYYEQYF | . | 12 | TRBV30 | . | TRBJ2-7
TGCGCCAGCAGCCCCTCGGTGGTCCCAGATACGCAGTATTTT | CASSPSVVPDTQYF | . | 14 | TRBV4-3 | . | TRBJ2-3
TGTGCCAGCAGGACGGAGGGAAACACCATATATTTT | CASRTEGNTIYF | . | 12 | TRBV2 | . | TRBJ1-3
TGTGCCAGCAGCCCCCAAAAACCGGGACCCCAGCCTGGAAACACCATATATTTT | CASSPQKPGPQPGNTIYF | many | 18 | TRBV7-9 | . | TRBJ1-3
TGTGCCAGCTATAGCGGGATGTCCTACAATGAGCAGTTCTTC | CASYSGMSYNEQFF | once | 14 | TRBV6-6 | TRBD2 | TRBJ2-1
TGTGCCAGTAGTTTTACACCCGGAACAGGGGGTAAGAGCTCCTACAATGAGCAGTTCTTC | CASSFTPGTGGKSSYNEQFF | . | 20 | TRBV19 | TRBD1 | TRBJ2-1
TGTGCCAGCAGCCGACAGGGGGCGCGGGGGGAGACCCAGTACTTC | CASSRQGARGETQYF | . | 15 | TRBV7-9 | TRBD1 | TRBJ2-5
TGCGCCAGCAGCCAAGATGCCGGAACGAACATTCAGTACTTC | CASSQDAGTNIQYF | many | 14 | TRBV4-3 | . | TRBJ2-4
TGTGCCAGCAGCTACAGCACAGATACGCAGTATTTT | CASSYSTDTQYF | . | 12 | TRBV5-4 | . | TRBJ2-3
TGTGCCAGCAGCTTTGACAGGGTCCTGTCCAACGGCTACACCTTC | CASSFDRVLSNGYTF | . | 15 | TRBV7-9 | TRBD1 | TRBJ1-2
TGCGCCAGCAGCTTGGGTGGGACAGGGGAACAGACCCAGTACTTC | CASSLGGTGEQTQYF | many | 15 | TRBV5-1 | TRBD1 | TRBJ2-5
TGTGCCAGTAGTATAAACCGAGGGCAGGGCAATCAGCCCCAGCATTTT | CASSINRGQGNQPQHF | . | 16 | TRBV19 | . | TRBJ1-5
TGCGCCAGCAGCCAAGTATTGGAGAGCTCTGGGGCCAACGTCCTGACTTTC | CASSQVLESSGANVLTF | . | 17 | TRBV4-1 | . | TRBJ2-6
TGTGCCAGCTCACCACAATCCTCCAGGGACACTGAAGCTTTCTTT | CASSPQSSRDTEAFF | . | 15 | TRBV18 | . | TRBJ1-1
TGCGCCAGCAGCTCGACGACAGTCCTGGGGACTGAAGCTTTCTTT | CASSSTTVLGTEAFF | . | 15 | TRBV5-1 | . | TRBJ1-1
TGTGCCAGCAGTTTTGGGGGGAGATATGAAAAACTGTTTTTT | CASSFGGRYEKLFF | . | 14 | TRBV28 | . | TRBJ1-4
TGTGCCAGCAGGGACTCGACAGGGGTTGGAGCTGAAGCTTTCTTT | CASRDSTGVGAEAFF | . | 15 | TRBV28 | TRBD1 | TRBJ1-1
TGTGCCAGCAGCTTGAACCATGGTACGGGCGCGACTGAAGCTTTCTTT | CASSLNHGTGATEAFF | . | 16 | TRBV5-5 | . | TRBJ1-1
TGTGCCAGCAGTCGACAGGGGACGAATGAAAAACTGTTTTTT | CASSRQGTNEKLFF | once | 14 | TRBV27 | TRBD1 | TRBJ1-4
TGTGCCAGTAGTATTTCAGGGACCGTCGTTTACGAGCAGTACTTC | CASSISGTVVYEQYF | . | 15 | TRBV19 | . | TRBJ2-7
TGTGCCAGCAGTTTATCCACGGGGGGTGGCTCACCCCTCCACTTT | CASSLSTGGGSPLHF | many | 15 | TRBV27 | . | TRBJ1-6
TGTGCCAGCAGCTTCGAGGGGAGCAATGAAAAACTGTTTTTT | CASSFEGSNEKLFF | . | 14 | TRBV13 | . | TRBJ1-4
TGTGCCTGGAGTTCTAGCAGCTACAATGAGCAGTTCTTC | CAWSSSSYNEQFF | . | 13 | TRBV30 | . | TRBJ2-1
TGTGCACGGAAGTACGGGGGGCAATTCAATGAGCAGTTCTTC | CARKYGGQFNEQFF | . | 14 | TRBV30 | . | TRBJ2-1
TGTGCCAGCAGCTTAGATCCTTACGGGACAGGGCTCTACGAGCAGTACTTC | CASSLDPYGTGLYEQYF | . | 17 | TRBV11-1 | TRBD1 | TRBJ2-7
TGCGCCAGCAGCCAACACTCGACAGGTTTGACTGAAGCTTTCTTT | CASSQHSTGLTEAFF | few | 15 | TRBV4-3 | . | TRBJ1-1
TGTGCCATCAAAGGGCGTGAGTTGAACACTGAAGCTTTCTTT | CAIKGRELNTEAFF | . | 14 | TRBV10-3 | . | TRBJ1-1
TGTGCCAGCAGCTCCAAACAAACCGCCGGGGAGCTGTTTTTT | CASSSKQTAGELFF | . | 14 | TRBV7-2 | . | TRBJ2-2
TGTGCCAGCAGCTTTTCCCGGGAGACGGCGCAGTATTTT | CASSFSRETAQYF | few | 13 | TRBV11-2 | . | TRBJ2-3
TGCGCCAGCAGCCGCGGGACTAGCGGGGGGGCCCCAGATACGCAGTATTTT | CASSRGTSGGAPDTQYF | . | 17 | TRBV5-1 | TRBD2 | TRBJ2-3
TGTGCCTGGAGCCGACTAGCGGGGGGGTACACAGATACGCAGTATTTT | CAWSRLAGGYTDTQYF | . | 16 | TRBV30 | TRBD2 | TRBJ2-3
TGTGCCAGCAGCTTGGGGACTAGCAGCGCGAACACCGGGGAGCTGTTTTTT | CASSLGTSSANTGELFF | . | 17 | TRBV7-2 | TRBD2 | TRBJ2-2
TGTGCCAGCAGTGTAACAGCTTCATCCGAGAAACTGTTTTTT | CASSVTASSEKLFF | . | 14 | TRBV2 | . | TRBJ1-4
TGCGCCAGCAGCCAAAAGGGAGTAGGAGAGCAGTACTTC | CASSQKGVGEQYF | . | 13 | TRBV4-3 | . | TRBJ2-7
TGTGCCTGGAGTGTAGCAGGCGCTAATTCACCCCTCCACTTT | CAWSVAGANSPLHF | . | 14 | TRBV30 | . | TRBJ1-6
TGTGCCAGCTCACCTAGTCCCGGGACAGGGGGGCACGCCTTC | CASSPSPGTGGHAF | . | 14 | TRBV18 | TRBD1 | TRBJ1-2
TGTGCCAGCAGCATTCCGGGACAGGGAGGTTTTACTGAAGCTTTCTTT | CASSIPGQGGFTEAFF | . | 16 | TRBV5-4 | TRBD1 | TRBJ1-1
TGTGCCAGCAGTGGGTGGGACAGCTTGAAGTACTTC | CASSGWDSLKYF | . | 12 | TRBV2 | TRBD1 | TRBJ2-7
TGTGCCAGCAGTCCACCGGACTTCCCGGAGCGCGAGCAGTACTTC | CASSPPDFPEREQYF | once | 15 | TRBV6-5 | . | TRBJ2-7
TGTGCCAGCAGCCCCCGGGACAGACCCTACGAGCAGTACTTC | CASSPRDRPYEQYF | once | 14 | TRBV16 | TRBD1 | TRBJ2-7